The clone carrying this T cell receptor beta chain was detected a few times. The CDR3 totals 14 residues. Trimming took off 2 bases at V and 4 bases at J, with 11 bases between the two ends. Germline V gives CDR1 MRHNA, CDR2 SNTAGT. iRepertoire HTBI primers and Arm-PCR of CDR3 regions built TCR beta libraries. TCRdb ran MiXCR on the multiplex PCR reads and lists one entry per CDR3 protein. The table includes about 470,000 distinct CDR3 sequences, around 21% detected once. These data belong to a study of regulatory T cells in long-lasting Graves disease. About the research overall: A definition of persistent Graves' disease required over 5 years of antithyroid drugs plus positive TSH receptor antibodies.

Time point reported: persistent/refractory GD, antithyroid drugs over 5 years with positive TRAb. Researchers made the TCR library from RNA that was extracted from PBMCs. Peripheral blood, at 8.5 to 9 milliliters, went into EDTA tubes. The rearrangement joins TRBV6-4 to TRBJ1-1; D uncertain. This clonotype was obtained from a female donor with Graves disease. The input for sequencing was peripheral blood mononuclear cells (PBMCs), taken when the disease was refractory, from a patient treated with antithyroid drugs. In DNA form, the CDR3 reads TGTGCCAGCAGTGACGAGGCAAAAGCCACTGAAGCTTTCTTT. Residues: CASSDEAKATEAFF.